This entry lists 26 T cell receptor beta chains sequenced from one sample in a study of Tregs in tolerant kidney transplant recipients. The data were produced by immunoSEQ multiplex PCR, yet TCRdb's version contains in-frame clones alone and is incomplete. The sample shows approximately 9,100 clones, around a third of them seen only once. CFSE-labeled recipient PBMCs were cultured less than seven days with irradiated graft donor PBMCs, then FACS-sorted. Their recognized antigens are unknown. The sequencing here drew on CD8+ T cells from blood cultured with allogeneic cells, taken before the transplant. The origin of the receptors is a human patient who received a combined kidney and bone marrow transplant.

The CDR3 DNA reads as TGTGCCAGCAGCCCCCGACTAGCGGGGGGGCCAGATACGCAGTATTTT. Protein product: CASSPRLAGGPDTQYF. The J gene is TRBJ2-3, the V gene TRBV11-3; the match to TRBD2 covers 14 bases. Per the germline V gene, CDR1 is SGHNT and CDR2 is YENEEA. J was trimmed by 4 bases and V by 5 bases; bases with no gene match: 5. There are 16 residues in the CDR3. The variable domain in full, completed from reference TRBV11-3 and TRBJ2-3, reads EAGVVQSPRYKIIEKKQPVAFWCNPISGHNTLYWYLQNLGQGPELLIRYENEEAVDDSQLPKDRFSAERLKGVDSTLKIQPAELGDSAVYLCASSPRLAGGPDTQYFGPGTRLTVL.

By share, this clone ranks as large. This rearrangement joins TRBV10-1 to TRBJ1-5, with TRBD1 as a possible D gene (5 bases). This CDR3 spans 15 amino acids. The V gene's germline CDR1 is WNHNN and CDR2 SYGVQD (reference sequence). V was trimmed by 3 bases and J by 6 bases, leaving 15 bases between them. The CDR3 reads CASSDRLTGGQPQHF. For the CDR3, the DNA is TGCGCCAGCAGTGACCGGCTAACAGGCGGTCAGCCCCAGCATTTT.

The chain links TRBV16 to TRBJ1-5, with D unresolved. CDR3 length: 14 residues. Germline loops: CDR1 KGHSY, CDR2 FQNENV. V was cut by 0 bases and J by 0 bases, with 3 bases left in between. CDR3 nucleotides: TGTGCCAGCAGCCAATCTAGTAGCAATCAGCCCCAGCATTTT. Encoded protein: CASSQSSSNQPQHF.

In its sample, this clone ranks as medium-sized. V is TRBV27 and J is TRBJ1-2; D ambiguous. This CDR3 contains 14 residues. Trimming pared 5 bases from V and 7 bases from J, leaving 17 bases between. Per germline, CDR1 MNHEY and CDR2 SMNVEV (reference sequence). The CDR3 DNA is TGTGCCAGCAGTCCCTATGGGCCCCTCGGTGGCTACACCTTC. Translating gives CASSPYGPLGGYTF.

In its sample, this clone ranks as medium-sized. The sample contains more than one DNA sequence encoding this CDR3. DNA of the CDR3: TGTGCCAGCAGTTTAATCCTAGCGGGAGGGCCTGAGACCCAGTACTTC. Translated: CASSLILAGGPETQYF. The chain uses TRBV27 and TRBJ2-5; TRBD2 aligns across 12 bases. CDR1 MNHEY and CDR2 SMNVEV come from the germline V gene (reference sequence). Trimming cost V 2 bases and J 5 bases; bases outside gene matches: 6. The CDR3 contains 16 residues.

The chain carries TRBV4-1 and TRBJ2-5; a weak D match, TRBD2 (6 bases). The V gene lost 0 bases and the J gene lost 4 bases, with 9 bases spanning the gap. There are 14 residues in the CDR3. Germline CDR1 and CDR2: MGHRA and YSYEKL. The CDR3: CASSQDWRAETQYF. The CDR3 bases are TGCGCCAGCAGCCAAGATTGGAGGGCAGAGACCCAGTACTTC.

By its share, this clone is medium-sized (0.01 to 0.1%). The chain joins TRBV5-1 to TRBJ2-7; 11 positions agree with TRBD1. Germline-derived CDR1 and CDR2 are SGHRS and YFSETQ. Trimming took 3 bases from V and 5 from J; bases not matched to a gene: 1. The CDR3 is 13 residues long. The CDR3, as DNA: TGCGCCAGCAGCTGGACAGGGGGCCACGAGCAGTACTTC. Protein sequence: CASSWTGGHEQYF.

This clone was seen a handful of times. DNA of the CDR3: TGTGCCAGCAGTTTTACGGGGGGCCTAGATACGCAGTATTTT. Its protein product is CASSFTGGLDTQYF. The rearrangement joins TRBV27 to TRBJ2-3; a weak D match, TRBD2 (7 bases). V lost 3 bases and J lost 5, with 12 bases in between. This CDR3 has 14 amino acids. Germline-derived CDR1 and CDR2 are MNHEY and SMNVEV (reference sequence).

J is TRBJ1-4 and V is TRBV7-9; D remains ambiguous. Germline-derived CDR1 and CDR2 are SEHNR and FQNEAQ (reference sequence). Trimming took off 1 base at V and 7 bases at J, with 13 bases between the two ends. The CDR3 totals 15 residues. The chain's CDR3 is CASSLGIGSREKLFF. CDR3 sequence (DNA): TGTGCCAGCAGCTTAGGGATCGGGAGTCGTGAAAAACTGTTTTTT.

This chain connects TRBV29-1 to TRBJ1-1, with D maybe TRBD1 (6 bases). The V gene lost 4 bases and the J gene lost 5 bases, with 14 bases spanning the gap. The CDR3 covers 13 residues. CDR1 and CDR2 from the germline V gene are SQVTM and ANQGSEA. The CDR3 reads CSVAAGEGTEAFF. The CDR3 nucleotides read TGCAGCGTTGCGGCAGGGGAGGGAACTGAAGCTTTCTTT. Looking up the rest from reference TRBV29-1 and TRBJ1-1 gives the full variable domain: SAVISQKPSRDICQRGTSLTIQCQVDSQVTMMFWYRQQPGQSLTLIATANQGSEATYESGFVIDKFPISRPNLTFSTLTVSNMSPEDSSIYLCSVAAGEGTEAFFGQGTRLTVV.

The CDR3 DNA reads TGTGCCAGCAGCTTAGGGTGGGAAGGGGCAGATACGCAGTATTTT. Its translation is CASSLGWEGADTQYF. The chain couples TRBV13 to TRBJ2-3, with D tentatively TRBD1 (5 bases). The ends were cut back, 0 bases at V and 4 bases at J, with 11 bases in the middle. The CDR3 totals 15 residues. Germline values: CDR1 PRHDT, CDR2 FYEKMQ (reference sequence).

Worth noting for this clone: Compared with germline, one end of the junction differs, possibly owing to a read error. This chain links TRBV5-5 with TRBJ2-7; 9 bases align to TRBD1. There are 15 residues in the CDR3. Germline CDR1 is SGHKS and CDR2 is YYEKEE (reference sequence). The CDR3 spells CASSQKQGAAYEQYF. CDR3 sequence (DNA): TGCGCCAGCAGCCAAAAACAGGGGGCGGCCTACGAGCAGTACTTC.

In nucleotides, the CDR3 is TGTGCCAGCAGCTTTGGCAAGTCCTACGAGCAGTACTTC. Protein: CASSFGKSYEQYF. The V gene is TRBV27, the J gene TRBJ2-7; no clear D gene. The CDR3 is 13 amino acids. Germline CDR1 and CDR2: MNHEY and SMNVEV (reference sequence). V lost 6 bases to trimming and J lost 1 base, with 10 bases between them.

For the CDR3, the DNA is TGCGCCAGCAGCCAAGTCGCGGGGAACACTGAAGCTTTCTTT. Translated: CASSQVAGNTEAFF. The chain links TRBV4-1 to TRBJ1-1; D is ambiguous. Germline CDR1 MGHRA, CDR2 YSYEKL. The CDR3 is 14 residues long. V was pared by 1 base and J by 1 base, with 7 bases between.

By its share, this clone is medium-sized. This chain links TRBV2 with TRBJ1-1; 9 bases map to TRBD1. Germline V gene sequence: CDR1 SNHLY, CDR2 FYNNEI. CDR3 size: 15 residues. V trimming: 2 bases; J trimming: 10 bases; junction bases outside the gene matches: 11. CDR3 bases: TGTGCCAGCAGTGAATGGGTCCGGACAGGGGCGGTAGCTTTCTTT. The encoded protein is CASSEWVRTGAVAFF.

The table lists this clone with a count of one. The chain is built from TRBV19 and TRBJ2-7; D is perhaps TRBD1 (6 bases). The germline V and J ends were trimmed by 8 bases and 3 bases, with 14 bases remaining between them. The germline V gene has CDR1 LNHDA and CDR2 SQIVND (reference sequence). The CDR3 contains 13 residues. CDR3 in amino acids: CASGLGGGYEQYF. DNA for the CDR3: TGTGCCAGTGGACTTGGGGGCGGCTACGAGCAGTACTTC.

The chain links TRBV4-1 to TRBJ2-1, with D possibly TRBD2 on 5 matching bases. The CDR3 has 15 residues. Trimming shortened V by 2 bases and J by 1 base, and 9 bases separated the two germline ends. Per the germline V gene, CDR1 is MGHRA and CDR2 is YSYEKL. This CDR3 is CASSQSSGSYNEQFF. CDR3 DNA: TGCGCCAGCAGCCAATCCAGCGGATCCTACAATGAGCAGTTCTTC.

This clone was observed a few times. The V and J genes are TRBV9 and TRBJ1-1, with D unresolved. Between the trimmed V and J ends, which lost 4 bases and 1 base, there was a span of 17 bases. Germline V CDR1 and CDR2: SGDLS, YYNGEE. The CDR3 totals 16 residues. The DNA for the CDR3 is TGTGCCAGCAGCCCTCCCTCGGGGATCTCGAACACTGAAGCTTTCTTT. Residues: CASSPPSGISNTEAFF. Full variable domain (outside the CDR3, taken from reference TRBV9 and TRBJ1-1): DSGVTQTPKHLITATGQRVTLRCSPRSGDLSVYWYQQSLDQGLQFLIQYYNGEERAKGNILERFSAQQFPDLHSELNLSSLELGDSALYFCASSPPSGISNTEAFFGQGTRLTVV.

This clone is labeled as medium-sized (0.01 to 0.1%). CDR3 residues: CASSQVGGRSSYNEQFF. The CDR3 nucleotides are TGCGCCAGCAGCCAAGTCGGAGGACGAAGCTCCTACAATGAGCAGTTCTTC. The chain combines TRBV4-1 with TRBJ2-1; D may be TRBD2 (5 bases). From germline, CDR1 is MGHRA and CDR2 YSYEKL. V lost 1 base, J lost 0 bases, and 13 bases lay in between. This CDR3 spans 17 amino acids.

The rearrangement uses TRBV19 and TRBJ2-7, with D possibly matching TRBD1 (6 bases). V was trimmed by 7 bases and J by 5 bases, leaving 18 bases between them. Germline V gives CDR1 LNHDA, CDR2 SQIVND (reference sequence). CDR3 size: 14 residues. CDR3 in amino acids: CASNYKGGLDEQYF. In DNA, the CDR3 is TGTGCCAGTAACTACAAAGGGGGTTTAGACGAGCAGTACTTC.

The chain has TRBV10-3 and TRBJ1-2, with D possibly matching TRBD1 (6 bases). The CDR3 is 17 residues long. V was shortened by 2 bases and J by 0 bases, with 16 bases between the two germline ends. Germline CDR1 is ENHRY and CDR2 is SYGVKD. Written as DNA, the CDR3 is TGTGCCATCAGTGAGATCCGGGGAGGGGGTCCTAACTATGGCTACACCTTC. Translating it yields CAISEIRGGGPNYGYTF.

This clone is medium-sized. V gene TRBV9 combines with J gene TRBJ2-7; TRBD2 might be the D (5 bases). The V end was cut by 4 bases, the J end by 0 bases, with 14 bases between. The germline CDR1 and CDR2 sequences are SGDLS and YYNGEE. This CDR3 comprises 15 residues. The CDR3 region has the DNA TGTGCCAGCAGCCCCACGGGATCAAGCTCCTACGAGCAGTACTTC. This translates into CASSPTGSSSYEQYF.

This clone was picked up one time. The J gene is TRBJ1-1, the V gene TRBV10-3; D is possibly TRBD1 (6 bases). V gave up 5 bases and J gave up 8 bases, with 15 bases separating them. CDR3 length equals 13 residues. CDR1 and CDR2 (germline): ENHRY, SYGVKD. The CDR3 DNA is TGTGCCATCAGTAAGAATCCGGGACAAGAAGCTTTCTTT. Encoded protein: CAISKNPGQEAFF.

In its sample, this clone was seen a few times. The chain uses TRBV7-2 and TRBJ1-1; possibly TRBD1 for D (5 bases). Germline-derived CDR1 and CDR2 are SGHTA and FQGNSA. The CDR3 extends over 14 amino acids. V dropped 1 base and J dropped 3 bases, with 9 bases sitting between them. Here the CDR3 DNA reads TGTGCCAGCAGCTTAGGGTCAGGGTACACTGAAGCTTTCTTT. It translates to CASSLGSGYTEAFF. The full variable domain, its missing parts supplied by reference TRBV7-2 and TRBJ1-1, is GAGVSQSPSNKVTEKGKDVELRCDPISGHTALYWYRQSLGQGLEFLIYFQGNSAPDKSGLPSDRFSAERTGGSVSTLTIQRTQQEDSAVYLCASSLGSGYTEAFFGQGTRLTVV.

The V and J genes are TRBV6-5 and TRBJ1-1, with a possible D match to TRBD1 (5 bases). This CDR3 has 15 residues. V lost 5 bases and J 3 bases, leaving 16 bases between the germline ends. CDR1 and CDR2 (germline): MNHEY, SVGAGI. The CDR3 reads CASSRGRAGDTEAFF. DNA for the CDR3: TGTGCCAGCAGTAGGGGCAGGGCGGGGGACACTGAAGCTTTCTTT.

This chain links TRBV2 with TRBJ2-7; TRBD2 matches at 7 bases. The junction had 6 bases not matched to a gene; V was cut back by 7 bases and J by 3 bases. The CDR3 is 13 amino acids. In germline, CDR1 is SNHLY, CDR2 FYNNEI. CDR3 protein: CASTPRGGYEQYF. The CDR3 coding sequence is TGTGCCAGCACCCCCCGCGGGGGCTACGAGCAGTACTTC.